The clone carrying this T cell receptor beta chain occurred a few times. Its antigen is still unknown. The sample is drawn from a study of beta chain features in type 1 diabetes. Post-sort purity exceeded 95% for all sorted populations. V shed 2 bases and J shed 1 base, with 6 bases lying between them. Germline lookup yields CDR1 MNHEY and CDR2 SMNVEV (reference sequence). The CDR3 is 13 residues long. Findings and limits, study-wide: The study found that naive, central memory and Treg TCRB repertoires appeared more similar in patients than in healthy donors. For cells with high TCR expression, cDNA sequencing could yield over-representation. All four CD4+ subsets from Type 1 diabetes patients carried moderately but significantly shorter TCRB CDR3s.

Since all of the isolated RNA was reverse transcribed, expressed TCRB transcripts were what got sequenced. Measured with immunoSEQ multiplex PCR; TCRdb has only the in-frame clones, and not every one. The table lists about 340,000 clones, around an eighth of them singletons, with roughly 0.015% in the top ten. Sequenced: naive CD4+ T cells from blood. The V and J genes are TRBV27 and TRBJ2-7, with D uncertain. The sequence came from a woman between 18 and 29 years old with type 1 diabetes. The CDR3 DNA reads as TGTGCCAGCAGTTTAGTCTTTTCCTACGAGCAGTACTTC. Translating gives CASSLVFSYEQYF.